Given below is one T cell receptor beta chain in context. Its antigen is still unknown. The germline CDR1 and CDR2 sequences are SGHKS and YYEKEE (reference sequence). V was clipped by 7 bases and J by 5 bases, with 22 bases between them. This CDR3 has 17 amino acids. The assay was immunoSEQ multiplex PCR, and TCRdb's table has in-frame clones only and misses some. The top ten hold approximately 5.7% of the sample, which has more than 10,000 clones, roughly 88% seen once. The data belong to a study of chemoradiotherapy in HPV16-positive cancers. Across the study: Candidate HPV-specific clones and shared TCR motifs came from a couple of HPV16-positive patients.

Study results and limitations: Non-HPV-specific T cells did not expand in tumors during treatment, whereas candidate HPV-specific clones and E7-related motifs did. The functional HPV-specific definition rests on just a couple of HPV16-positive patients.

Repertoires were sampled repeatedly during chemoradiotherapy. V is TRBV5-5 and J is TRBJ2-6; D remains unclear. The specimen comprised blood, sampled from a patient who underwent chemoradiotherapy. The TCR originated in a human donor with HPV-associated anogenital cancer. The chain's CDR3 is CASPVIVSQSRANVLTF. The CDR3 DNA reads TGTGCCAGCCCAGTTATTGTCTCGCAAAGTCGGGCCAACGTCCTGACTTTC. The complete variable domain, with remaining parts taken from reference TRBV5-5 and TRBJ2-6, reads DAGVTQSPTHLIKTRGQQVTLRCSPISGHKSVSWYQQVLGQGPQFIFQYYEKEERGRGNFPDRFSARQFPNYSSELNVNALLLGDSALYLCASPVIVSQSRANVLTFGAGSRLTVL.